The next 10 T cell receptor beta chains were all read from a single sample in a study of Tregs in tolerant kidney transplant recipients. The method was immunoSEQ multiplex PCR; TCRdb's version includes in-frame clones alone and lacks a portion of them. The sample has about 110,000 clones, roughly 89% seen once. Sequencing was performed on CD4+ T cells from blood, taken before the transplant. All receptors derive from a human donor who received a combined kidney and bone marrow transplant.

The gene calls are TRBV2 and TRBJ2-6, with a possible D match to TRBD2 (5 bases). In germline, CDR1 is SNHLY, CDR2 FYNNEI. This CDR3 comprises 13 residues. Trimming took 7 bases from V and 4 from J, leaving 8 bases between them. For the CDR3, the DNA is TGTGCCAGCACCCCGGGGGGGGCCAACGTCCTGACTTTC. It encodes CASTPGGANVLTF.

CDR3 sequence reads: CSVAGVGEQYF. The CDR3 DNA reads TGCAGCGTTGCGGGAGTAGGCGAGCAGTACTTC. V usage is TRBV29-1 and J usage is TRBJ2-7; tentative D call: TRBD2 (6 bases). Between the trimmed V and J ends, which lost 4 bases and 6 bases, there was a span of 10 bases. Germline V gene sequence: CDR1 SQVTM, CDR2 ANQGSEA. CDR3 length: 11 amino acids.

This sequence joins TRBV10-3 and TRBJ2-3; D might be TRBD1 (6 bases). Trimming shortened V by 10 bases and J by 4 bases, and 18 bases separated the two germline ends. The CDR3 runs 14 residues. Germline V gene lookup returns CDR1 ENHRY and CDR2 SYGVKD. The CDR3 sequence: CATYEIQGSDTQYF. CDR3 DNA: TGTGCCACCTACGAGATACAGGGTTCAGATACGCAGTATTTT.

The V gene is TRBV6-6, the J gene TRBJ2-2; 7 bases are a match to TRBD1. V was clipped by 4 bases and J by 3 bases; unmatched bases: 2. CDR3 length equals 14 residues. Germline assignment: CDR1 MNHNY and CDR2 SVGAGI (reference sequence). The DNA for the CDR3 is TGTGCCAGCAGTTCCCAGGGGGACACCGGGGAGCTGTTTTTT. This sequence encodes CASSSQGDTGELFF.

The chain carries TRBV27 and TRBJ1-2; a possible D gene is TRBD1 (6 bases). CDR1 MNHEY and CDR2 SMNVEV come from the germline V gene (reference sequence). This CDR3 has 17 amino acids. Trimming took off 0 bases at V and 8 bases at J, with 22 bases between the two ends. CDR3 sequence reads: CASSLSLGQRKRRGYTF. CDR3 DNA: TGTGCCAGCAGTTTATCGCTCGGACAGCGAAAGCGGAGGGGCTACACCTTC.

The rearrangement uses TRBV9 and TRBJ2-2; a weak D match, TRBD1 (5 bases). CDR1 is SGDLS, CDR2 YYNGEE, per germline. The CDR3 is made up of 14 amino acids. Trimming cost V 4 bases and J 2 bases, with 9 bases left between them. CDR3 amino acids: CASSRGGNTGELFF. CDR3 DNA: TGTGCCAGCAGCAGGGGTGGCAACACCGGGGAGCTGTTTTTT.

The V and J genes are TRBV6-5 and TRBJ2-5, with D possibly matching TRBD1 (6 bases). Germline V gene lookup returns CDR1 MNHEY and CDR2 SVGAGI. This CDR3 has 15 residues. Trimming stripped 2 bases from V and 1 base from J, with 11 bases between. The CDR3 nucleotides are TGTGCCAGCAGTTACGCCGACAGGTTCCAAGAGACCCAGTACTTC. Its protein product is CASSYADRFQETQYF.

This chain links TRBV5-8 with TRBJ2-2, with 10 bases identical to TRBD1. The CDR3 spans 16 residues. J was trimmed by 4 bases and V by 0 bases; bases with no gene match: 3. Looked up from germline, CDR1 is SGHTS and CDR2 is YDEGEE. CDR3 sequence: CASSLVGQGITGELFF. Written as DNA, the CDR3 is TGTGCCAGCAGCTTGGTGGGACAGGGGATCACCGGGGAGCTGTTTTTT.

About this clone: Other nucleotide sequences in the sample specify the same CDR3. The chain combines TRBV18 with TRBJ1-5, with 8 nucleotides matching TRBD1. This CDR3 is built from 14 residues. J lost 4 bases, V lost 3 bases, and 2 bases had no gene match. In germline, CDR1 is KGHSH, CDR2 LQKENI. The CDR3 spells CASSPGQGNQPQHF. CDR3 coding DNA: TGTGCCAGCTCACCTGGACAGGGTAATCAGCCCCAGCATTTT.

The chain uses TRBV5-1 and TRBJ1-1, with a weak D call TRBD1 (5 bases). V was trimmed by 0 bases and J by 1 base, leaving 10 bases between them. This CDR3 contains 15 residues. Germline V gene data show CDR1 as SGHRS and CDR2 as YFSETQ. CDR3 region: CASSLATGGNTEAFF. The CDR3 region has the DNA TGCGCCAGCAGCTTGGCAACAGGCGGGAACACTGAAGCTTTCTTT.